These 16 T cell receptor beta chains originate from one sample sequenced in a study of identical twins. From the 5' RACE reads, TCRdb called clonotypes with MiXCR, one entry per CDR3 protein. The sample contains 1.5 million to 2 million distinct CDR3 sequences, around a third of which appear only once. The sample comprised cord blood. These receptor sequences come from a newborn girl in good health.

The V and J genes are TRBV7-2 and TRBJ2-5; 11 nucleotides match TRBD2. TRBJ2-7 explains the end of the DNA better; the J call may be wrong. The length of the CDR3 is 15 residues. CDR1 and CDR2 from the germline V gene are SGHTA and FQGNSA. This CDR3 reads CASSRRLAGPYEQYF. CDR3 nucleotides: TGTGCCAGCAGCCGGCGACTAGCGGGGCCCTACGAGCAGTACTTC.

This clonotype appeared many times. This sequence joins TRBV5-1 and TRBJ2-3, with D possibly being TRBD1 (6 bases). CDR3 length equals 14 residues. With 2 bases removed from V and 3 bases from J, the gap between germline ends came to 10 bases. Germline assignment: CDR1 SGHRS and CDR2 YFSETQ. The CDR3 spells CASSLGGDTDTQYF. CDR3 nucleotides: TGCGCCAGCAGCTTAGGGGGAGATACAGATACGCAGTATTTT.

This clonotype was recorded many times. The chain combines TRBV7-9 with TRBJ2-7; D uncertain. This CDR3 is 13 amino acids long. Trimming pared 6 bases from V and 2 bases from J, leaving 11 bases between. From germline, CDR1 is SEHNR and CDR2 FQNEAQ (reference sequence). The DNA of the CDR3 is TGTGCCAGCAGTTTCAGATCCGCCTACGAGCAGTACTTC. Translation: CASSFRSAYEQYF.

This clonotype has just a few counts. The rearrangement uses TRBV20-1 and TRBJ1-4; D is unresolved. Germline lookup yields CDR1 DFQATT and CDR2 SNEGSKA (reference sequence). This CDR3 is 13 amino acids long. V was cut by 2 bases and J by 4 bases, with 8 bases left in between. For the CDR3, the DNA is TGCAGTGCTAGACAGCCACTTAATGAAAAACTGTTTTTT. Residues: CSARQPLNEKLFF.

Worth noting for this clonotype: A read error is possible here, since a much larger clone lies one base away. This chain links TRBV27 with TRBJ2-7; D possibly corresponds to TRBD1 (6 bases). The germline CDR1 and CDR2 sequences are MNHEY and SMNVEV (reference sequence). The CDR3 is made up of 13 amino acids. V was pared by 11 bases and J by 3 bases, with 17 bases between. CDR3 in amino acids: CAGKDSTGYEQYF. CDR3 coding DNA: TGTGCCGGCAAGGACAGTACCGGCTACGAGCAGTACTTC.

This clonotype was seen a few times. This chain uses TRBV3-1 with TRBJ2-7; D perhaps matches TRBD1 (5 bases). The V and J ends lost 3 bases and 2 bases respectively, with 11 bases between them. CDR3 length: 14 amino acids. In germline, CDR1 is LGHDT, CDR2 YNNKEL (reference sequence). The CDR3 is CASSHRVPPYEQYF. The CDR3 DNA reads as TGTGCCAGCAGCCACAGGGTTCCTCCCTACGAGCAGTACTTC.

The rearrangement uses TRBV27 and TRBJ2-1; 9 positions agree with TRBD2. The CDR3 covers 18 residues. V was pared by 5 bases and J by 0 bases, with 11 bases of the junction left unmatched. The germline V gene has CDR1 MNHEY and CDR2 SMNVEV (reference sequence). The CDR3 DNA follows: TGTGCCAGCAGTGTGCGACTAGCGGCGGGGGTCTCCTACAATGAGCAGTTCTTC. Amino acids: CASSVRLAAGVSYNEQFF.

The CDR3 DNA follows: TGTGCCAGCAAAACTAGCGGGAGGCCAGATACGCAGTATTTT. It yields the protein CASKTSGRPDTQYF. This chain connects TRBV28 to TRBJ2-3; 12 nucleotides line up with TRBD2. Per the germline V gene, CDR1 is MDHEN and CDR2 is SYDVKM. The CDR3 sequence is 14 residues long. Trimming cost V 7 bases and J 4 bases; bases outside gene matches: 3.

This sequence joins TRBV6-5 and TRBJ2-7, with a weak D call TRBD2 (6 bases). The CDR3 totals 14 residues. The germline V gene has CDR1 MNHEY and CDR2 SVGAGI. Trimming took off 5 bases at V and 3 bases at J, with 14 bases between the two ends. DNA for the CDR3: TGTGCCAGCAGTAGGCCGGGACTTAACTACGAGCAGTACTTC. This gives the protein CASSRPGLNYEQYF.

Remarks on this clonotype: It may be a read error: a sequence one base away is much more abundant. This rearrangement joins TRBV24-1 to TRBJ2-7; D is uncertain. V was shortened by 3 bases and J by 0 bases, with 2 bases between the two germline ends. The germline CDR1 and CDR2 sequences are KGHDR and SFDVKD. The CDR3 consists of 12 residues. In DNA, the CDR3 is TGTGCCACCAGTGATGGCTCCTACGAGCAGTACTTC. It translates to CATSDGSYEQYF.

This clonotype occurred many times. This chain uses TRBV9 with TRBJ2-3; D is ambiguous. Germline V gene lookup returns CDR1 SGDLS and CDR2 YYNGEE. This CDR3 region has 12 residues. V was trimmed by 0 bases and J by 3 bases, leaving 2 bases between them. DNA for the CDR3: TGTGCCAGCAGCGTAGAGACAGATACGCAGTATTTT. Translated, it gives CASSVETDTQYF.

This clonotype was counted between two and nine times. The chain links TRBV7-2 to TRBJ1-5; D may be TRBD1 (5 bases). CDR1 SGHTA and CDR2 FQGNSA come from the germline V gene. This CDR3 is 15 amino acids long. Trimming took 4 bases from V and 5 from J, leaving 15 bases between them. The CDR3 protein is CASSSGTGSYQPQHF. CDR3 coding DNA: TGTGCCAGCAGCTCGGGGACTGGGTCGTATCAGCCCCAGCATTTT. Variable domain in full (rest from reference TRBV7-2 and TRBJ1-5): GAGVSQSPSNKVTEKGKDVELRCDPISGHTALYWYRQSLGQGLEFLIYFQGNSAPDKSGLPSDRFSAERTGGSVSTLTIQRTQQEDSAVYLCASSSGTGSYQPQHFGDGTRLSIL.

This clonotype showed up just a few times. This rearrangement joins TRBV19 to TRBJ2-1; D is undetermined. The CDR3 has 13 amino acids. Per the germline V gene, CDR1 is LNHDA and CDR2 is SQIVND (reference sequence). V was clipped by 1 base and J by 3 bases, with 4 bases between them. CDR3 sequence reads: CASSIASYNEQFF. CDR3 DNA: TGTGCCAGTAGTATAGCTAGCTACAATGAGCAGTTCTTC.

The gene calls are TRBV16 and TRBJ1-1; D may be TRBD1 (5 bases). The germline CDR1 and CDR2 sequences are KGHSY and FQNENV. The CDR3 runs to 14 residues. V lost 5 bases, J lost 5 bases, and 15 bases lay in between. The CDR3 is CASSVTGGWTEAFF. In nucleotides, the CDR3 is TGTGCCAGCAGCGTCACAGGAGGATGGACTGAAGCTTTCTTT. The entire variable domain, with the rest obtained from reference TRBV16 and TRBJ1-1, is as follows: GEEVAQTPKHLVRGEGQKAKLYCAPIKGHSYVFWYQQVLKNEFKFLISFQNENVFDETGMPKERFSAKCLPNSPCSLEIQATKLEDSAVYFCASSVTGGWTEAFFGQGTRLTVV.

This chain links TRBV7-2 with TRBJ2-1, with unresolved D. CDR1 SGHTA and CDR2 FQGNSA come from the germline V gene. V lost 4 bases and J lost 9, with 7 bases in between. The CDR3 extends over 11 amino acids. The DNA of the CDR3 is TGTGCCAGCAGCTCACAGATTGAGCAGTTCTTC. It translates to CASSSQIEQFF.

This clonotype was picked up many times. This chain connects TRBV5-1 to TRBJ2-5; D gene unclear. Germline V gives CDR1 SGHRS, CDR2 YFSETQ. This CDR3 is 15 amino acids long. Trimming removed 1 base from V and 2 bases from J, with 12 bases in between. CDR3 nucleotide sequence: TGCGCCAGCAGCTTGTGGTTGTGGGCACAAGAGACCCAGTACTTC. Translating gives CASSLWLWAQETQYF.